This TCR beta chain is drawn from a study of blood T cell repertoires in COVID-19. Study overall: Acute and convalescent COVID-19 samples came from the United States, Italy and Spain. PBMCs, B-cell-depleted T cells, or T cells provided the cDNA or gDNA that made up the material.

Methods used by the authors: Using reference gene primer amplification, nucleated cell counts were estimated. Repertoires were generated with immunoSEQ multiplex PCR, while TCRdb's copy carries only in-frame clones and drops some. That table furnishes V, J and clone size, whereas the DNA furnished D and trimming. The table shows some 100,000 clones, with about 80% occurring only once. The CDR3 is made up of 16 amino acids. The TCR originated in a man aged 70 or older with active or convalescent COVID-19. The chain has TRBV21-1 and TRBJ2-5; the DNA was not used to check the table's D call, TRBD2. TRBV21-1 is a listed pseudogene. The sequenced sample consisted of peripheral blood. The CDR3 DNA sequence: TGTGCCAGCAGCAAATCTCTCGCGGGTGTCCAAGAGACCCAGTACTTC. This translates into CASSKSLAGVQETQYF.